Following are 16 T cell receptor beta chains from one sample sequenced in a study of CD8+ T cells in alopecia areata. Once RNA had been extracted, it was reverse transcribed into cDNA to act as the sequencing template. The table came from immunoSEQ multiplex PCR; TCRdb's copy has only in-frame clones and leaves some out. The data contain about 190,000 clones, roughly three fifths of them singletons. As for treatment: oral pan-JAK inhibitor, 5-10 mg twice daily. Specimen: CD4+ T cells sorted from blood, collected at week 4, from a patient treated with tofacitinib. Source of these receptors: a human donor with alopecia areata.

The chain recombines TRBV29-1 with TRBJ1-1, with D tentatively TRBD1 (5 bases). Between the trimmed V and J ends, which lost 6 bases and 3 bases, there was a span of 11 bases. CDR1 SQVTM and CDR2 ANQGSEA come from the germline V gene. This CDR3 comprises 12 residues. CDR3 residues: CSVARGDTEAFF. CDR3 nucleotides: TGCAGCGTCGCCCGGGGGGACACTGAAGCTTTCTTT.

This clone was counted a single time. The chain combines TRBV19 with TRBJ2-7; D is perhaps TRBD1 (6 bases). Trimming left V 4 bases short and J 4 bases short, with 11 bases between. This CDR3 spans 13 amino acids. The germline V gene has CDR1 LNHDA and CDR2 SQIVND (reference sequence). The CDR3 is CASSTGVGYEQYF. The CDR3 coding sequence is TGTGCCAGTAGTACAGGGGTAGGATACGAGCAGTACTTC.

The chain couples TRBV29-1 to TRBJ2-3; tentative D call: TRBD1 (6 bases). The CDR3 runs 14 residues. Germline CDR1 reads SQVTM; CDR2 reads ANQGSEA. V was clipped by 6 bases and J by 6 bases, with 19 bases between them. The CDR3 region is CSVRKAQGWDTQYF. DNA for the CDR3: TGCAGCGTGAGGAAGGCACAGGGATGGGATACGCAGTATTTT.

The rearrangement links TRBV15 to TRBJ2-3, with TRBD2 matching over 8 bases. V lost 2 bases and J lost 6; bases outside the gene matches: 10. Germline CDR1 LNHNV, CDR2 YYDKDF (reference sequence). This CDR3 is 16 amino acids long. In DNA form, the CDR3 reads TGTGCCACCAGCAGAATCCTAGCGGGCCGACCGGATACGCAGTATTTT. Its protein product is CATSRILAGRPDTQYF. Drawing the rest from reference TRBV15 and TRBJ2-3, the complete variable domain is DAMVIQNPRYQVTQFGKPVTLSCSQTLNHNVMYWYQQKSSQAPKLLFHYYDKDFNNEADTPDNFQSRRPNTSFCFLDIRSPGLGDTAMYLCATSRILAGRPDTQYFGPGTRLTVL.

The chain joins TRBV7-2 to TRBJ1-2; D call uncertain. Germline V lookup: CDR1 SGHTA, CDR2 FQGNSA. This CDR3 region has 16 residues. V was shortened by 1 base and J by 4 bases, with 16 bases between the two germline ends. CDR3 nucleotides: TGTGCCAGCAGCTTAGTTGGCCGCAGGAGCGTCTATGGCTACACCTTC. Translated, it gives CASSLVGRRSVYGYTF. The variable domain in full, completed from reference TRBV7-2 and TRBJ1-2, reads GAGVSQSPSNKVTEKGKDVELRCDPISGHTALYWYRQSLGQGLEFLIYFQGNSAPDKSGLPSDRFSAERTGGSVSTLTIQRTQQEDSAVYLCASSLVGRRSVYGYTFGSGTRLTVV.

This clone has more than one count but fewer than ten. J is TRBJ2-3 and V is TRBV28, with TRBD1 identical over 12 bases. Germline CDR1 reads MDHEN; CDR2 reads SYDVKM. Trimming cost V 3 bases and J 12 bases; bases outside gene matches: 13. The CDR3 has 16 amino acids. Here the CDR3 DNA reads TGTGCCAGCAGTTTTGTGGGGACAGGGGGCCGTCCACTCCAGTATTTT. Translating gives CASSFVGTGGRPLQYF.

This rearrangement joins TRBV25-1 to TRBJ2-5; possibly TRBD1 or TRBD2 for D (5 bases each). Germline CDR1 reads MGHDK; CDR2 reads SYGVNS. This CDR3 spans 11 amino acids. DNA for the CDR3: TGTCCCGAGGGGAGTGGGGAGACCCAGTACTTC. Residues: CPEGSGETQYF.

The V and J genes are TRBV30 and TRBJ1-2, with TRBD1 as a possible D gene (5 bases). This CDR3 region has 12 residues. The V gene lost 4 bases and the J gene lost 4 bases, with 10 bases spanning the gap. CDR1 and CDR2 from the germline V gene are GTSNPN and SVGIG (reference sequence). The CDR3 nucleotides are TGTGCCTGGACAGGGAATGTCTATGGCTACACCTTC. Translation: CAWTGNVYGYTF.

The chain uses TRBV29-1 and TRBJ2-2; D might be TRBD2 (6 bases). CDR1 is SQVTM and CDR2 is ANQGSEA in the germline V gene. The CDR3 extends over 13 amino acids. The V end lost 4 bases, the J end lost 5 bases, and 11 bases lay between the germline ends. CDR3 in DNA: TGCAGCGTTGGGGACTTCACAACCGGGGAGCTGTTTTTT. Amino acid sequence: CSVGDFTTGELFF.

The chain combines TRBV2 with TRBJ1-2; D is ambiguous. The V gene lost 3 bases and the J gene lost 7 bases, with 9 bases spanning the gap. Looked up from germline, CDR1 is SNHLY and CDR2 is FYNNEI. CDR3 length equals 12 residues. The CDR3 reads CASSEREGGYTF. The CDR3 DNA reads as TGTGCCAGCAGTGAGAGGGAGGGTGGCTACACCTTC.

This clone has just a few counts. The CDR3 spells CSLGDNYGYTF. The DNA for the CDR3 is TGCAGCCTCGGAGACAACTATGGCTACACCTTC. This chain joins TRBV29-1 and TRBJ1-2; no firm D call. V gave up 8 bases and J gave up 2 bases, with 9 bases separating them. The CDR3 covers 11 residues. CDR1 SQVTM and CDR2 ANQGSEA come from the germline V gene.

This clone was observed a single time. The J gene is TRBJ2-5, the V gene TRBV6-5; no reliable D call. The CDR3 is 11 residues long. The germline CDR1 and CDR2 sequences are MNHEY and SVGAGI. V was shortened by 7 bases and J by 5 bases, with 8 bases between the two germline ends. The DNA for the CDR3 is TGTGCCAGCACTATAGGCGAGACCCAGTACTTC. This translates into CASTIGETQYF.

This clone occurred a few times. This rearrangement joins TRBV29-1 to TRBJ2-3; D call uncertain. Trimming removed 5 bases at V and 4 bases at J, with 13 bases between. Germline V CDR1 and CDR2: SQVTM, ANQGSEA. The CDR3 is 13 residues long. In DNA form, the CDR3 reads TGCAGCGTTAGTAAAGGAGTGGCAGATACGCAGTATTTT. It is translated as CSVSKGVADTQYF.

CDR3 protein: CASSAGQGDTEAFF. The DNA of the CDR3 is TGTGCCAGCAGCGCCGGACAGGGAGACACTGAAGCTTTCTTT. This chain uses TRBV7-9 with TRBJ1-1, with 8 bases that match TRBD1. This CDR3 is built from 14 residues. The junction had 5 bases not matched to a gene; V was cut back by 5 bases and J by 3 bases. In germline, CDR1 is SEHNR, CDR2 FQNEAQ (reference sequence).

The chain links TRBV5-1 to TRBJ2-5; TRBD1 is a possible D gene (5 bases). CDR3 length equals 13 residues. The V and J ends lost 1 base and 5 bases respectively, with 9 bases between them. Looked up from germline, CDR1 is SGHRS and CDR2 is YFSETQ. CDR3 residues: CASSLYRLETQYF. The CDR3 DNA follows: TGCGCCAGCAGCTTGTACAGGTTGGAGACCCAGTACTTC.

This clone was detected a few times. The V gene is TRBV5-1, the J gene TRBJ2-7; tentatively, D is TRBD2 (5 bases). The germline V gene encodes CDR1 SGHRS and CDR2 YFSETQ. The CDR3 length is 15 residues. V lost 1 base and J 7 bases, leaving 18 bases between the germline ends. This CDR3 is CASSLSQVRSGEQYF. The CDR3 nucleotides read TGCGCCAGCAGCTTGTCGCAAGTAAGGTCGGGAGAGCAGTACTTC.